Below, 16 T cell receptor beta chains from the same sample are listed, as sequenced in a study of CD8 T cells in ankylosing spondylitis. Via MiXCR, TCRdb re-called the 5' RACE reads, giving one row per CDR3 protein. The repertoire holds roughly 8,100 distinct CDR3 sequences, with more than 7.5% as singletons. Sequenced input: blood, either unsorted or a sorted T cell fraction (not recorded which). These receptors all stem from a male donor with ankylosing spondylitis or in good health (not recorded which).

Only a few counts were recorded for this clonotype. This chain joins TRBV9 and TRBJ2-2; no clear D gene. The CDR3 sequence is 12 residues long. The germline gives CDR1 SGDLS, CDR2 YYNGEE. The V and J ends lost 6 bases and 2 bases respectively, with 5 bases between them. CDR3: CASIGNTGELFF. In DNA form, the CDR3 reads TGTGCCAGCATCGGTAACACCGGGGAGCTGTTTTTT.

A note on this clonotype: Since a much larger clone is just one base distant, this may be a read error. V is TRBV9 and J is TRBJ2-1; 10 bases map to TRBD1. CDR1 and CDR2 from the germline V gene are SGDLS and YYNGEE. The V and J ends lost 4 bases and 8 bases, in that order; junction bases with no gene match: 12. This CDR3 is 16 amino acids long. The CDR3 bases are TGTGCCAGCAGCATACCCCGACAGGGGGCCAGGGATGAGCAGTTCTTC. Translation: CASSIPRQGARDEQFF. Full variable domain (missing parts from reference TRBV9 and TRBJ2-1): DSGVTQTPKHLITATGQRVTLRCSPRSGDLSVYWYQQSLDQGLQFLIQYYNGEERAKGNILERFSAQQFPDLHSELNLSSLELGDSALYFCASSIPRQGARDEQFFGPGTRLTVL.

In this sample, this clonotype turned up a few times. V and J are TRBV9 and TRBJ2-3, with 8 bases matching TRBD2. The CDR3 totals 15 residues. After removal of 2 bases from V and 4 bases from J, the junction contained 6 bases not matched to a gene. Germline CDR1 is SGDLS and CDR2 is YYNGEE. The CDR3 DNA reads TGTGCCAGCAGCGTGTCGGGGGGGCACTCAGATACGCAGTATTTT. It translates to CASSVSGGHSDTQYF.

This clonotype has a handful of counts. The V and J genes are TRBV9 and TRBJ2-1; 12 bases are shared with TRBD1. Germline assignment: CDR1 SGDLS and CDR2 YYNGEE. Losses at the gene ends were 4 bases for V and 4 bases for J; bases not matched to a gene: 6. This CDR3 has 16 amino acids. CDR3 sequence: CASSTPGQGAYNEQFF. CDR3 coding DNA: TGTGCCAGCAGCACACCGGGACAGGGGGCTTACAATGAGCAGTTCTTC. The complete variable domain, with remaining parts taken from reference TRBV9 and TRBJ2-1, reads DSGVTQTPKHLITATGQRVTLRCSPRSGDLSVYWYQQSLDQGLQFLIQYYNGEERAKGNILERFSAQQFPDLHSELNLSSLELGDSALYFCASSTPGQGAYNEQFFGPGTRLTVL.

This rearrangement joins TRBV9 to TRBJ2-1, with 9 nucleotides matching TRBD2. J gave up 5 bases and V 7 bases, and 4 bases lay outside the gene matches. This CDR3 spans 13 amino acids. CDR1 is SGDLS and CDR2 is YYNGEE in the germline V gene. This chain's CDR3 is CASGLATDNEQFF. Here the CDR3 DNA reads TGTGCCAGCGGACTAGCGACAGACAATGAGCAGTTCTTC. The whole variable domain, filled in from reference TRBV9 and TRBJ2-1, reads DSGVTQTPKHLITATGQRVTLRCSPRSGDLSVYWYQQSLDQGLQFLIQYYNGEERAKGNILERFSAQQFPDLHSELNLSSLELGDSALYFCASGLATDNEQFFGPGTRLTVL.

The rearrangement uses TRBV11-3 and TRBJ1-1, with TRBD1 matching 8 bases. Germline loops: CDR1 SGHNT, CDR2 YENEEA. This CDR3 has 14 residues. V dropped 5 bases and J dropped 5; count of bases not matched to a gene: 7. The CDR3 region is CASSPPDRVTEAFF. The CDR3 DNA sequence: TGTGCCAGCAGCCCCCCGGACAGGGTGACTGAAGCTTTCTTT. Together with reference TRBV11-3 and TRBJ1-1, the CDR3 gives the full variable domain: EAGVVQSPRYKIIEKKQPVAFWCNPISGHNTLYWYLQNLGQGPELLIRYENEEAVDDSQLPKDRFSAERLKGVDSTLKIQPAELGDSAVYLCASSPPDRVTEAFFGQGTRLTVV.

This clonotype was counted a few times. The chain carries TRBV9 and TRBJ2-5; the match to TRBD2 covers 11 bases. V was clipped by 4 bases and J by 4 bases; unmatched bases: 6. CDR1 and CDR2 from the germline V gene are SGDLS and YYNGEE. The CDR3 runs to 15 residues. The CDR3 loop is CASSTSGSWRETQYF. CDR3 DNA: TGTGCCAGCAGCACTAGCGGGAGCTGGAGAGAGACCCAGTACTTC.

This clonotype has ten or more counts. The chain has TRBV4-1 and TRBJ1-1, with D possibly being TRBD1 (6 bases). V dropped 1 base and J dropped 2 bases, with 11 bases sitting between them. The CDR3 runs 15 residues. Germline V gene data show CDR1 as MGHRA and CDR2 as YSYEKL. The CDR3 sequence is CASSQVEQGNTEAFF. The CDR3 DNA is TGCGCCAGCAGCCAAGTCGAACAGGGAAACACTGAAGCTTTCTTT.

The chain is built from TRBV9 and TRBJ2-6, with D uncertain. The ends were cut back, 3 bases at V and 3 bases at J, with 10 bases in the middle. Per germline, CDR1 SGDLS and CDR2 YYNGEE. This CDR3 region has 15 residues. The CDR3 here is CASSARFSGANVLTF. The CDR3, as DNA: TGTGCCAGCAGCGCTCGTTTTAGTGGGGCCAACGTCCTGACTTTC.

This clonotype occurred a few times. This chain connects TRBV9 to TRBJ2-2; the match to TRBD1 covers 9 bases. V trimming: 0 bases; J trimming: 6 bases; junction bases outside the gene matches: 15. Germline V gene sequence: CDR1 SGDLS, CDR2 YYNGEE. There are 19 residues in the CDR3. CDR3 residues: CASSVEPSGTGNSAGELFF. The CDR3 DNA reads TGTGCCAGCAGCGTAGAGCCCTCGGGGACAGGGAACTCGGCCGGGGAGCTGTTTTTT.

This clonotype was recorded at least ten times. The CDR3 loop is CASSFNSRQGEISGANVLTF. DNA for the CDR3: TGTGCCAGCAGCTTCAATTCGAGACAGGGGGAGATCTCTGGGGCCAACGTCCTGACTTTC. This sequence joins TRBV9 and TRBJ2-6; 9 bases match TRBD1. Germline CDR1 SGDLS, CDR2 YYNGEE. Germline trimming cut 4 bases from V and 0 bases from J; bases unmatched to any gene: 14. The CDR3 contains 20 residues.

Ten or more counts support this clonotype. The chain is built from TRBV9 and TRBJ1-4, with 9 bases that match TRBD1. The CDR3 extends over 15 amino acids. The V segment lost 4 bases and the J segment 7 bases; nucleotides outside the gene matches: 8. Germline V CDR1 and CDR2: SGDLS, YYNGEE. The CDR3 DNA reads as TGTGCCAGCAGCTCGACAGGGGGTCGTGTTGAAAAACTGTTTTTT. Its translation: CASSSTGGRVEKLFF.

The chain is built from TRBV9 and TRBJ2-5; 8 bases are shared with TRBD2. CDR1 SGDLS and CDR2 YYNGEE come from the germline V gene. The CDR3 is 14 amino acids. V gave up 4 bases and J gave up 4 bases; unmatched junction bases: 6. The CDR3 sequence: CASSWVGRGETQYF. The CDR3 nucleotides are TGTGCCAGCAGCTGGGTCGGGAGGGGAGAGACCCAGTACTTC. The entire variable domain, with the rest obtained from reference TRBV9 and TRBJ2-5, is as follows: DSGVTQTPKHLITATGQRVTLRCSPRSGDLSVYWYQQSLDQGLQFLIQYYNGEERAKGNILERFSAQQFPDLHSELNLSSLELGDSALYFCASSWVGRGETQYFGPGTRLLVL.

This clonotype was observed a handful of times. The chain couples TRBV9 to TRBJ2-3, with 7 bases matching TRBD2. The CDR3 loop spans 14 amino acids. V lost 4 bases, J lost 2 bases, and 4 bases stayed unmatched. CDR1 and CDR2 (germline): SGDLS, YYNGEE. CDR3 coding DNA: TGTGCCAGCAGCCACGGGGGGACCACAGATACGCAGTATTTT. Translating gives CASSHGGTTDTQYF.

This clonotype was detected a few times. This CDR3 reads CASSSGTSATDTQYF. CDR3 DNA sequence: TGTGCCAGCAGCTCCGGGACTAGCGCGACAGATACGCAGTATTTT. The chain joins TRBV9 to TRBJ2-3; TRBD2 agrees at 10 bases. The germline CDR1 and CDR2 sequences are SGDLS and YYNGEE. The CDR3 runs to 15 residues. Losses at the gene ends were 4 bases for V and 3 bases for J; bases not matched to a gene: 5. Drawing the rest from reference TRBV9 and TRBJ2-3, the complete variable domain is DSGVTQTPKHLITATGQRVTLRCSPRSGDLSVYWYQQSLDQGLQFLIQYYNGEERAKGNILERFSAQQFPDLHSELNLSSLELGDSALYFCASSSGTSATDTQYFGPGTRLTVL.

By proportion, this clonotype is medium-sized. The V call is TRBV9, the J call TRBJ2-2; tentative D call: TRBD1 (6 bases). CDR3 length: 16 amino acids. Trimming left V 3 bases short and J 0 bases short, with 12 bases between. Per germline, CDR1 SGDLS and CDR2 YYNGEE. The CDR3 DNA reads TGTGCCAGCAGCGCCTGGGACACAACGAACACCGGGGAGCTGTTTTTT. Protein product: CASSAWDTTNTGELFF.